The TCR beta chain described here comes from a study of blood T cell repertoires in COVID-19. Study as a whole: In each case, the material was cDNA or gDNA derived from T cells, B-cell-depleted T cells, or PBMCs.

With V trimmed by 7 bases and J by 4 bases, 4 bases remained unmatched. The length of the CDR3 is 13 residues. Germline CDR1 and CDR2: WSHSY and SAAADI. Original handling: How many nucleated cells were present was estimated from reference gene primer amplification. TCRdb's table, derived via immunoSEQ multiplex PCR, lists solely in-frame clones and lacks some. That table gives V, J and clone size, and the DNA gave D and trimming. The table has 270,000 or so clones, around 88% seen once. The sample comprised peripheral blood. This chain uses TRBV10-2 with TRBJ2-3, with 8 bases identical to TRBD1. This clonotype was obtained from a man between 35 and 55 years old with acute or convalescent COVID-19. In nucleotides, the CDR3 is TGCGCCAGCAATATACAGGGGGCAGATACGCAGTATTTT. This translates into CASNIQGADTQYF.